This TCR beta chain is drawn from a study of control samples from healthy donors and cancer patients. About this clone: At the DNA level, this CDR3 is encoded by other sequences in the same sample as well.

The data were produced by immunoSEQ multiplex PCR, yet TCRdb's version contains in-frame clones alone and is incomplete. The sample records approximately 190,000 clones, roughly nine tenths being singletons. The germline V gene has CDR1 MNHEY and CDR2 SVGAGI. Trimming stripped 6 bases from V and 7 bases from J, with 9 bases between. The CDR3 length is 12 residues. Sequencing used blood. V and J are TRBV6-5 and TRBJ2-2; the D gene could be TRBD1 or TRBD2 (7 bases each). The receptor was isolated from a man aged 25 to 40 in good health. CDR3 coding DNA: TGTGCCAGCAGCAGGGGGGGCGGGGAGCTGTTTTTT. This encodes CASSRGGGELFF.